This T cell receptor beta chain was profiled in a study of neurological immune-mediated disorders. CDR3 size: 12 residues. Trimming shortened V by 4 bases and J by 5 bases, and 8 bases separated the two germline ends. The cDNA came from 5'RACE, which used 10-nucleotide random UMIs. Each CDR3 protein gets one entry after TCRdb re-called the 5' RACE reads with MiXCR. Of 77,000 or so distinct CDR3 sequences listed, around 9.9% were seen once; the top ten hold about 1.8%. This clonotype was seen ten or more times. The chain has TRBV12-3 or TRBV12-4 and TRBJ2-5; no firm D call. The origin of this receptor is a man aged 45-65 years in good health. Sequencing input: PBMCs. CDR3: CASSSAGETQYF. CDR3 coding DNA: TGTGCCAGCAGTTCGGCCGGGGAGACCCAGTACTTC.